This T cell receptor beta chain came from a study of blood T cell repertoires in COVID-19. This clone was counted a single time. Per the study methods: It was from reference gene primer amplification that nucleated cell counts were estimated. Some clones are missing from TCRdb's copy, which holds only in-frame ones; the method was immunoSEQ multiplex PCR. V and J calls and clone size are as listed in that table; D and trimming were resolved from the DNA. The sample comprises under 150,000 clones, 75% to 85% of which are singletons, and around 4.1% rests with the top ten. Sequenced: peripheral blood. The receptor's source is a woman older than 75 with acute or convalescent COVID-19.

In nucleotides, the CDR3 is TGTGCCAGCAGCTTGGAGCCGGGGAGCAATCAGCCCCAGCATTTT. Translation: CASSLEPGSNQPQHF. The chain joins TRBV5-4 to TRBJ1-5; unclear D gene. The CDR3 has 15 residues. Germline V CDR1 and CDR2: SGHNT, YYREEE (reference sequence). V lost 0 bases to trimming and J lost 1 base, with 8 bases between them.